The TCR beta chain under discussion was sequenced for a study of shared clonotypes between healthy human individuals. Study-level background: The plates for each donor numbered three CD4 naive, three CD4 memory, two CD8 naive and one CD8 memory. General observations from the study: Rarefaction exposed incomplete sorted-subset sequencing despite large depth.

The assay was immunoSEQ multiplex PCR, and TCRdb's table has in-frame clones only and misses some. The repertoire holds 760,000 or so clones, with 90% to 97% as singletons. Naive CD8 populations comprised CD45RO-negative cells positively selected for CCR7, excluding terminally differentiated effector memory CD45RA+ cells. Recent acute infections and vaccinations were absent in the healthy HIV-negative adult donors. Trimming cost V 2 bases and J 10 bases, with 16 bases left between them. The CDR3 length is 14 residues. Germline lookup yields CDR1 SGHRS and CDR2 YFSETQ. The sample holds one count of this clone. Its antigen is not identified.

The origin of this receptor is a man aged 30-40 years in good health. The specimen sequenced was naive CD8+ T cells sorted from blood. The chain recombines TRBV5-1 with TRBJ2-1; the D gene is possibly TRBD2 (5 bases). CDR3 nucleotides: TGCGCCAGCAGCTTTGGGAGTCCAGCGTGGGAGCAGTTCTTC. It is translated as CASSFGSPAWEQFF.